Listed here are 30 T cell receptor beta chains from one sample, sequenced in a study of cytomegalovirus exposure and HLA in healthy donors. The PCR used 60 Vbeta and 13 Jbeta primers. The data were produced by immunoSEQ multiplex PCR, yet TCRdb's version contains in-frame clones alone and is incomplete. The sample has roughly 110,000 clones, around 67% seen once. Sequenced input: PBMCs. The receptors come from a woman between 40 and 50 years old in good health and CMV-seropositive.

Written as DNA, the CDR3 is TGTGCCAGCAGTGAAGCGCCTTCGGTCGCGTCTGGCTACACCTTC. Protein sequence: CASSEAPSVASGYTF. V gene TRBV2 combines with J gene TRBJ1-2; D remains ambiguous. Between the trimmed V and J ends, which lost 0 bases and 7 bases, there was a span of 15 bases. From germline, CDR1 is SNHLY and CDR2 FYNNEI. CDR3 length: 15 amino acids.

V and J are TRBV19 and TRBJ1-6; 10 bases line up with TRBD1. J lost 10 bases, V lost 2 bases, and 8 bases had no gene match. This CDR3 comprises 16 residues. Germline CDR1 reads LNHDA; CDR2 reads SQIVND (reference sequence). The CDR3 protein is CASSILSGTGDSPLHF. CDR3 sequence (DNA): TGTGCCAGTAGTATACTCTCCGGGACAGGGGACTCACCCCTCCACTTT.

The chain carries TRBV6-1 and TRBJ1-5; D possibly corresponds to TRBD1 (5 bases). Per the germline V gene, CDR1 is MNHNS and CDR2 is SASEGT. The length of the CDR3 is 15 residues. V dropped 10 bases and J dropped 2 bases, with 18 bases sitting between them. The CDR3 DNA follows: TGTGCCACTTTTAGGGGTCTACGAGGCAATCAGCCCCAGCATTTT. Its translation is CATFRGLRGNQPQHF.

The CDR3 DNA reads as TGTGCCAGCAGCTCGGGACTAGGCACCTACGAGCAGTACTTC. Protein sequence: CASSSGLGTYEQYF. The chain combines TRBV11-1 with TRBJ2-7; 8 nucleotides align to TRBD2. The trim removed 4 bases at V and 2 bases at J, leaving 4 bases unmatched. The germline CDR1 and CDR2 sequences are SGHAT and FQDESV (reference sequence). The CDR3 contains 14 residues.

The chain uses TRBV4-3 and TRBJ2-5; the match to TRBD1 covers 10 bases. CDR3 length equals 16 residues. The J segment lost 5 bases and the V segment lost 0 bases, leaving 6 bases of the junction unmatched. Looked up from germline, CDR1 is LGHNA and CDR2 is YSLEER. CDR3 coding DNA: TGCGCCAGCAGCCAAGATAGGACAGGGGGTGGGGAGACCCAGTACTTC. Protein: CASSQDRTGGGETQYF.

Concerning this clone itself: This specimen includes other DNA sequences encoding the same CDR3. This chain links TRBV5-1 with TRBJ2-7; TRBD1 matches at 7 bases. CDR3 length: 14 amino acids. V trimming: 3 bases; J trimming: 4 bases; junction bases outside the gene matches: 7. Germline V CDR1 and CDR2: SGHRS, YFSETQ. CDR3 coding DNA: TGCGCCAGCAGCTCCGGGACAGCTAGTTACGAGCAGTACTTC. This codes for CASSSGTASYEQYF.

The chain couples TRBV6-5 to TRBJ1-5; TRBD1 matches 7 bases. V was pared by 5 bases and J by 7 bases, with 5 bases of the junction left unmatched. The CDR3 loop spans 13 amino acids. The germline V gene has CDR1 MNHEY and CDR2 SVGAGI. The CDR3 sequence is CASSRTQGQPQHF. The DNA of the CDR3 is TGTGCCAGCAGTCGGACACAGGGGCAGCCCCAGCATTTT.

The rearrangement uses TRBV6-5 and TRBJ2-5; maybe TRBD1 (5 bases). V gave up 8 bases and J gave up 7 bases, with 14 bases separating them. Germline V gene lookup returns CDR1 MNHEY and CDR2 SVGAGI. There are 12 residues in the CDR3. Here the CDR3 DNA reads TGTGCCAGCGTCTCCCGTCAGGGGACCCAGTACTTC. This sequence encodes CASVSRQGTQYF.

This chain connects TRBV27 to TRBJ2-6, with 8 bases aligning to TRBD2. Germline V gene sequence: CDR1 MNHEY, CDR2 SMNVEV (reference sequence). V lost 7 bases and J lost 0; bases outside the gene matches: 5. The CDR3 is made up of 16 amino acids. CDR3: CASTPGGSSGANVLTF. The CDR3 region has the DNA TGTGCCAGCACCCCGGGAGGGAGCTCTGGGGCCAACGTCCTGACTTTC.

This chain's CDR3 is CASSIVRESPIYSPLHF. CDR3 in DNA: TGTGCCAGTAGTATAGTACGAGAGTCGCCTATTTATTCACCCCTCCACTTT. The chain recombines TRBV19 with TRBJ1-6; unclear D gene. Trimming took 1 base from V and 8 from J, leaving 18 bases between them. This CDR3 region has 17 residues. Germline V gene data show CDR1 as LNHDA and CDR2 as SQIVND (reference sequence).

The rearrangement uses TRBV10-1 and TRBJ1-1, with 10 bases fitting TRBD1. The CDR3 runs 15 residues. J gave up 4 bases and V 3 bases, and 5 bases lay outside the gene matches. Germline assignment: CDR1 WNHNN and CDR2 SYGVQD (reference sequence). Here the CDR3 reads CASSEHGTGATEAFF. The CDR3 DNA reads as TGCGCCAGCAGTGAACACGGGACAGGGGCCACTGAAGCTTTCTTT.

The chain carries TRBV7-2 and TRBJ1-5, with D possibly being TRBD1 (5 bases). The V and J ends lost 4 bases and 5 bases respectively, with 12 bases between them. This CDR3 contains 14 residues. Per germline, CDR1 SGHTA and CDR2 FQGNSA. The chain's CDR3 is CASSWAQGYQPQHF. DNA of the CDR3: TGTGCCAGCAGCTGGGCTCAGGGTTATCAGCCCCAGCATTTT.

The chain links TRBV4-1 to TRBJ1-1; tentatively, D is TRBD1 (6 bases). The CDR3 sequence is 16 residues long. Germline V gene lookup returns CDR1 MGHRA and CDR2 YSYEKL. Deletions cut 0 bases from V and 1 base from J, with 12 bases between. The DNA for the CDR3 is TGCGCCAGCAGCCAAGACCAGGTGACAGGGAACACTGAAGCTTTCTTT. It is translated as CASSQDQVTGNTEAFF.

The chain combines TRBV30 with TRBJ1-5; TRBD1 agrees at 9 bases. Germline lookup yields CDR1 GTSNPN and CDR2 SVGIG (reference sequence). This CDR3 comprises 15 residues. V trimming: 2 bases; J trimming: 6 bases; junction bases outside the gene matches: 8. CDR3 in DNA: TGTGCCTGGAGTTCCGGGACAGGGCTCTCTCAGCCCCAGCATTTT. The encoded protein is CAWSSGTGLSQPQHF.

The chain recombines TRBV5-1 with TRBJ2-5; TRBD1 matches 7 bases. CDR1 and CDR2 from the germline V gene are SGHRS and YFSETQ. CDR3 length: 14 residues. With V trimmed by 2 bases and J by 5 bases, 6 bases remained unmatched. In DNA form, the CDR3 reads TGCGCCAGCAGCTTCGACAGGGTTTGGGAGACCCAGTACTTC. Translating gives CASSFDRVWETQYF.

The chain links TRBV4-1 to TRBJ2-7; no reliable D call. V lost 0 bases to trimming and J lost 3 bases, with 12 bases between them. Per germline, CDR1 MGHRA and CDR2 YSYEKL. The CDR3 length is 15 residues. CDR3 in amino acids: CASSQEPRDFYEQYF. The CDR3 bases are TGCGCCAGCAGCCAAGAGCCCCGAGACTTCTACGAGCAGTACTTC.

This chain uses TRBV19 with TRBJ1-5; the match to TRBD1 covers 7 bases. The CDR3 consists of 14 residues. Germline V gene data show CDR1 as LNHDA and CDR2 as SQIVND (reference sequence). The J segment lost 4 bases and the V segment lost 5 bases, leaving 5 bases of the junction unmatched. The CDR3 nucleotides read TGTGCCAGTAGTTACGGGACAGCGAATCAGCCCCAGCATTTT. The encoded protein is CASSYGTANQPQHF.

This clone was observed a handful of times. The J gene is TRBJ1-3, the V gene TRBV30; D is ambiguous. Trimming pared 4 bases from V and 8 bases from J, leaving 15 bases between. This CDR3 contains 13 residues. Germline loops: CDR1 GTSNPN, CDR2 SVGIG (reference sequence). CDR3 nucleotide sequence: TGTGCCTGGACCCTCCCGGGATCGTACACCATATATTTT. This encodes CAWTLPGSYTIYF.

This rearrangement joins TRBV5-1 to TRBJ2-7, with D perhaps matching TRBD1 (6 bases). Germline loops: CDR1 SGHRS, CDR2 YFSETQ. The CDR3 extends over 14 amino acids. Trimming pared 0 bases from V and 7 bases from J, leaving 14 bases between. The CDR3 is CASSLDIRGREQYF. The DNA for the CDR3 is TGCGCCAGCAGCTTGGACATCAGGGGAAGGGAGCAGTACTTC.

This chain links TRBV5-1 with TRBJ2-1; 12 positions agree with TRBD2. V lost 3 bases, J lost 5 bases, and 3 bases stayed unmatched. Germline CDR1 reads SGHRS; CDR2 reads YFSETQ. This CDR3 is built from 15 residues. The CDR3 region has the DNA TGCGCCAGCAGCTCAGGACTAGCGGGGAACAATGAGCAGTTCTTC. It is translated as CASSSGLAGNNEQFF. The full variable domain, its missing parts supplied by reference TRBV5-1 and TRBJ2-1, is KAGVTQTPRYLIKTRGQQVTLSCSPISGHRSVSWYQQTPGQGLQFLFEYFSETQRNKGNFPGRFSGRQFSNSRSEMNVSTLELGDSALYLCASSSGLAGNNEQFFGPGTRLTVL.

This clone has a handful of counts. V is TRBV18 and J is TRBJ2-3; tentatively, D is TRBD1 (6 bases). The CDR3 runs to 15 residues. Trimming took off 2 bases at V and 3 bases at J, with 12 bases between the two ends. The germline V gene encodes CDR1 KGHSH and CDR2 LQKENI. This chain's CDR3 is CASSPSRGRTDTQYF. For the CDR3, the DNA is TGTGCCAGCTCACCATCCAGGGGAAGGACAGATACGCAGTATTTT.

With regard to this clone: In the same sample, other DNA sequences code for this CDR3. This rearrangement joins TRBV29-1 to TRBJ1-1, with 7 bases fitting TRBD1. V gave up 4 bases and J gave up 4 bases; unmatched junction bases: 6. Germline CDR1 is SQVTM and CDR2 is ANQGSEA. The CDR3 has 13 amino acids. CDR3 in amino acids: CSVGKGAGTEAFF. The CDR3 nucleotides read TGCAGCGTTGGAAAGGGGGCTGGCACTGAAGCTTTCTTT.

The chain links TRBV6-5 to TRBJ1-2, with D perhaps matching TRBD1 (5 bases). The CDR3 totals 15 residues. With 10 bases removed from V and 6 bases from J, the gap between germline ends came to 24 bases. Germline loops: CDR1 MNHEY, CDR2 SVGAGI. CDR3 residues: CATVGGTFNSDGYTF. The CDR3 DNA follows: TGTGCCACAGTCGGGGGGACGTTTAACAGCGATGGCTACACCTTC.

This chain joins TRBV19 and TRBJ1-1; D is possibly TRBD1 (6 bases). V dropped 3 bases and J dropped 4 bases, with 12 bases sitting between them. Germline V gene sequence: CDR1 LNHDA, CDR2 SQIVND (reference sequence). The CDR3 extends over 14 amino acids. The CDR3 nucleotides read TGTGCCAGTAGTATCGGGGGCGGGAGCACTGAAGCTTTCTTT. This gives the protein CASSIGGGSTEAFF.

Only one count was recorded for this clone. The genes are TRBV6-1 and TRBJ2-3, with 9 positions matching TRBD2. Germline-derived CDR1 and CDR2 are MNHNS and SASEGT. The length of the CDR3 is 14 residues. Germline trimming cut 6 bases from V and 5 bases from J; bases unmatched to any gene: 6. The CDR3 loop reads CASSLAGWVDTQYF. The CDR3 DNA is TGTGCCAGCAGCCTAGCGGGGTGGGTAGATACGCAGTATTTT.

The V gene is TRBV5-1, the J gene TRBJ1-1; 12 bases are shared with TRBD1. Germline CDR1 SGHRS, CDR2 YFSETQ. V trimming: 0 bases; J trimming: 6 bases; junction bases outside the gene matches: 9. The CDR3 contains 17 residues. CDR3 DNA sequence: TGCGCCAGCAGCTTGGAAGGGGGGGACAGGGGGCTCGCTGAAGCTTTCTTT. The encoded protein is CASSLEGGDRGLAEAFF.

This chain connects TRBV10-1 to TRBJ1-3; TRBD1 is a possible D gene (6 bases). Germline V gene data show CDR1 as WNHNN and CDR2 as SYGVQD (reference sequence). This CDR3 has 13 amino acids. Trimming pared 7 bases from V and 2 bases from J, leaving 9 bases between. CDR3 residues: CASMPGAGNTIYF. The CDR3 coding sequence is TGCGCCAGCATGCCAGGGGCTGGAAACACCATATATTTT.

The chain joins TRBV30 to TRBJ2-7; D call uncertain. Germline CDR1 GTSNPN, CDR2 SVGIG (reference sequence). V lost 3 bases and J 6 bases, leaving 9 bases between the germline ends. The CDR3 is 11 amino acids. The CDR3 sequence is CAWSYSSEQYF. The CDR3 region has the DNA TGTGCCTGGAGCTATTCAAGCGAGCAGTACTTC.

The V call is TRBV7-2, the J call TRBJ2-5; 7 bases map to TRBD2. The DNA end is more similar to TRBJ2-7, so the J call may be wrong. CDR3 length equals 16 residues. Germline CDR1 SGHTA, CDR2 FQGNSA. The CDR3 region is CASSLYTSASSYEQYF. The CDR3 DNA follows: TGTGCCAGCAGCTTATACACTAGCGCTAGCTCCTACGAGCAGTACTTC.

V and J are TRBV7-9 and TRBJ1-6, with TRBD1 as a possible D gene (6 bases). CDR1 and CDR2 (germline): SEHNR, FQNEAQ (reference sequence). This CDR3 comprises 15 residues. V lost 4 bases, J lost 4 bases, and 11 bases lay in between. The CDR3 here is CASSSTGQYNSPLHF. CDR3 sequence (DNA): TGTGCCAGCAGCTCCACCGGACAGTATAATTCACCCCTCCACTTT.